Included here is one T cell receptor (beta chain) sequence, with context. TCRdb itself ran the RT-PCR reads through MiXCR, one entry per CDR3 protein. The data contain around 570,000 distinct CDR3 sequences, approximately 11% of them seen just once; the ten biggest clones take up more than 9.5%. The data derive from a study of response to subunit inactivated influenza vaccine. The germline V gene has CDR1 GTSNPN and CDR2 SVGIG (reference sequence). The CDR3 is made up of 15 amino acids. V lost 1 base and J 0 bases, leaving 10 bases between the germline ends. Another study also made use of these data, one on T cells expressing NK-cell markers. As that study records: 5'RACE template switching with UMIs produced the TCR beta cDNA. As a fraction of CD8+ T cells, dominant NKG2C+ clonotypes reached about 1.0-8% in six donors.

This chain connects TRBV30 to TRBJ2-1; D remains ambiguous. The sequence was obtained from a man aged 50 to 59 who received an inactivated influenza vaccine. Sequenced material: PBMCs from blood, taken on the day of vaccination. CDR3 in DNA: TGTGCCTGGAGTGGGGCGGCTAGCTCCTACAATGAGCAGTTCTTC. This sequence encodes CAWSGAASSYNEQFF.